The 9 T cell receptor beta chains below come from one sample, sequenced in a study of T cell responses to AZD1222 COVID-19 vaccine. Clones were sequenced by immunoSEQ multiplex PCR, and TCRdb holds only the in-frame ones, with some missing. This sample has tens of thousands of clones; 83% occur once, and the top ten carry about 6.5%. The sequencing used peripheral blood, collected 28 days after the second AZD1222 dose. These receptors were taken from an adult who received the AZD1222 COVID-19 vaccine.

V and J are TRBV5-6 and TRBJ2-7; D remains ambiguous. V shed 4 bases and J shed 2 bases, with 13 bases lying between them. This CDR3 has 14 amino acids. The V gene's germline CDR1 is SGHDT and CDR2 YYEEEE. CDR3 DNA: TGTGCCAGCAGCCCCTCGGGCCGCGCCTACGAGCAGTACTTC. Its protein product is CASSPSGRAYEQYF.

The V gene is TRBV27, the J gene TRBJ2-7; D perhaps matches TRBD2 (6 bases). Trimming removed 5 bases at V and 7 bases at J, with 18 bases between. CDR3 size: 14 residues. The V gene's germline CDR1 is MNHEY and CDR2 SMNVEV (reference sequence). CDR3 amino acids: CASSRGTAGEEQYF. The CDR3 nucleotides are TGTGCCAGCAGTCGGGGGACGGCGGGCGAAGAGCAGTACTTC.

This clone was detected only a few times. In DNA form, the CDR3 reads TGCGCCAGCAGCCAAGTGCTCCTAGCGGCCTACACCGGGGAGCTGTTTTTT. Its protein is CASSQVLLAAYTGELFF. The J gene is TRBJ2-2, the V gene TRBV4-3; TRBD2 agrees at 7 bases. Germline-derived CDR1 and CDR2 are LGHNA and YSLEER. This CDR3 is built from 17 residues. V shed 1 base and J 3 bases; nucleotides not matched to a gene: 8.

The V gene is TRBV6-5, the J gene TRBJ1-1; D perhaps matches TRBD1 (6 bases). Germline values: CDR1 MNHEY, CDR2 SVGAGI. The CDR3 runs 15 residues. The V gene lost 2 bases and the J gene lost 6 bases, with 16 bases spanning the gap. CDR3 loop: CASSYRGRGKAEAFF. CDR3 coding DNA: TGTGCCAGCAGTTACAGGGGCAGGGGTAAGGCTGAAGCTTTCTTT.

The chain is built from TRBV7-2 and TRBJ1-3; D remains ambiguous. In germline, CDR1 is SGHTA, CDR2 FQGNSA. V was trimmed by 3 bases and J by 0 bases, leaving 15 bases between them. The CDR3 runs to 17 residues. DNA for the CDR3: TGTGCCAGCAGCTTGGGTCCGGCCAGCAACTCTGGAAACACCATATATTTT. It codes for CASSLGPASNSGNTIYF.

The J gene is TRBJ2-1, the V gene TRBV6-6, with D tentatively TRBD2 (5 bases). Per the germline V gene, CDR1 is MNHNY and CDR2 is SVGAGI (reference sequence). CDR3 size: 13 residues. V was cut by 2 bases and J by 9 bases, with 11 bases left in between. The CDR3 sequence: CASSYAEGFEQFF. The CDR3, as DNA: TGTGCCAGCAGTTACGCTGAGGGATTTGAGCAGTTCTTC.

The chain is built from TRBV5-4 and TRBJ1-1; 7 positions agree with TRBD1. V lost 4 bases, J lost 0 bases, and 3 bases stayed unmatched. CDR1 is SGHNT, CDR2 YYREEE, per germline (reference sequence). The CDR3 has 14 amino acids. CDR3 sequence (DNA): TGTGCCAGCAGCCAGGGACAGATGAACACTGAAGCTTTCTTT. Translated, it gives CASSQGQMNTEAFF.

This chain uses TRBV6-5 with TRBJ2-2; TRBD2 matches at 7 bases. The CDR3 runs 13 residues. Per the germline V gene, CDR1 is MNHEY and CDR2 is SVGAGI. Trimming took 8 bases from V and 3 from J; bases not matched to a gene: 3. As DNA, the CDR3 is TGTGCCAGCCGAGGGAGGGACACCGGGGAGCTGTTTTTT. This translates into CASRGRDTGELFF.

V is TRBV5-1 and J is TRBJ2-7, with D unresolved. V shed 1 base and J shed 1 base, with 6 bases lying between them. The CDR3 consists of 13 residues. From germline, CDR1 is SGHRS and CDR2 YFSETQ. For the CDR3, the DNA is TGCGCCAGCAGCTTGATTGGTTCCTACGAGCAGTACTTC. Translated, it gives CASSLIGSYEQYF.